A single sample gave rise to the 28 T cell receptor beta chains below, sequenced in a study of shared clonotypes between healthy human individuals. Using immunoSEQ multiplex PCR, the repertoire was profiled, and TCRdb retains in-frame clones only, with some absent. The sample shows just over 2,000,000 clones, about 95% of them seen only once. The source material was naive CD4+ T cells sorted from blood. Subset meaning: CD45RA+ positively selected. The receptors here all came from a man in his late teens or twenties in good health.

Concerning this clone itself: This specimen includes other DNA sequences encoding the same CDR3. The CDR3, as DNA: TGTGCCAGCAGCCCGGGAACGGTGAACACCGGGGAGCTGTTTTTT. Translation: CASSPGTVNTGELFF. The V call is TRBV7-9, the J call TRBJ2-2; possible D gene TRBD2, 5 bases. The CDR3 has 15 amino acids. V lost 5 bases to trimming and J lost 1 base, with 11 bases between them. Per the germline V gene, CDR1 is SEHNR and CDR2 is FQNEAQ (reference sequence).

V usage is TRBV30 and J usage is TRBJ1-5; a possible D gene is TRBD1 (6 bases). V shed 3 bases and J shed 15 bases, with 18 bases lying between them. The germline gives CDR1 GTSNPN, CDR2 SVGIG (reference sequence). This CDR3 spans 12 amino acids. In DNA, the CDR3 is TGTGCCTGGAGCAAAGGGGGGGGCACTCGGCATTTT. This encodes CAWSKGGGTRHF.

In this sample, this clone turned up once. Other DNA sequences in this sample translate to the same CDR3. This sequence joins TRBV5-4 and TRBJ1-2; unclear D gene. The CDR3 is 14 residues long. V lost 0 bases to trimming and J lost 0 bases, with 6 bases between them. From germline, CDR1 is SGHNT and CDR2 YYREEE (reference sequence). CDR3 amino acids: CASSLGGTNYGYTF. CDR3 nucleotide sequence: TGTGCCAGCAGCTTGGGGGGTACTAACTATGGCTACACCTTC.

In regard to this clone: Within the sample, other DNA sequences also encode this same CDR3. This chain uses TRBV6-1 with TRBJ1-5; the D is unclear. The germline CDR1 and CDR2 sequences are MNHNS and SASEGT. The CDR3 totals 13 residues. V was shortened by 4 bases and J by 0 bases, with 4 bases between the two germline ends. Here the CDR3 DNA reads TGTGCCAGCAGTGCGATTAGCAATCAGCCCCAGCATTTT. This encodes CASSAISNQPQHF.

The chain links TRBV28 to TRBJ2-7; D call uncertain. V was cut by 7 bases and J by 6 bases, with 16 bases left in between. The germline gives CDR1 MDHEN, CDR2 SYDVKM. CDR3 length equals 13 residues. The CDR3 DNA sequence: TGTGCCAGCACGTCGGCAGGCATCCTCGAGCAGTACTTC. This codes for CASTSAGILEQYF. The whole variable domain, filled in from reference TRBV28 and TRBJ2-7, reads DVKVTQSSRYLVKRTGEKVFLECVQDMDHENMFWYRQDPGLGLRLIYFSYDVKMKEKGDIPEGYSVSREKKERFSLILESASTNQTSMYLCASTSAGILEQYFGPGTRLTVT.

V and J are TRBV29-1 and TRBJ2-3, with D possibly matching TRBD1 (6 bases). In germline, CDR1 is SQVTM, CDR2 ANQGSEA. The CDR3 contains 14 residues. Trimming stripped 4 bases from V and 2 bases from J, with 13 bases between. The DNA of the CDR3 is TGCAGCGTTGGAGAGGCAGGGGTCACAGATACGCAGTATTTT. Translated: CSVGEAGVTDTQYF.

This chain joins TRBV5-1 and TRBJ1-2; 10 bases align to TRBD1. CDR1 SGHRS and CDR2 YFSETQ come from the germline V gene. The J segment lost 4 bases and the V segment lost 2 bases, leaving 8 bases of the junction unmatched. CDR3 length: 16 residues. For the CDR3, the DNA is TGCGCCAGCAGCTTTAACCCGGGACAGGGGTTCTATGGCTACACCTTC. Its protein is CASSFNPGQGFYGYTF.

This clone was picked up one time. The chain joins TRBV5-4 to TRBJ2-1, with D possibly TRBD2 on 5 matching bases. Trimming stripped 0 bases from V and 0 bases from J, with 7 bases between. CDR1 and CDR2 (germline): SGHNT, YYREEE (reference sequence). The CDR3 has 15 residues. CDR3 bases: TGTGCCAGCAGCTTGGTGGGGAGCTCCTACAATGAGCAGTTCTTC. Residues: CASSLVGSSYNEQFF. Combining the CDR3 with reference TRBV5-4 and TRBJ2-1 gives the whole variable domain ETGVTQSPTHLIKTRGQQVTLRCSSQSGHNTVSWYQQALGQGPQFIFQYYREEENGRGNFPPRFSGLQFPNYSSELNVNALELDDSALYLCASSLVGSSYNEQFFGPGTRLTVL.

V is TRBV19 and J is TRBJ1-2; 9 nucleotides agree with TRBD1. Germline CDR1 reads LNHDA; CDR2 reads SQIVND (reference sequence). Unmatched junction bases numbered 10, after V lost 5 bases and J lost 6 bases. The CDR3 consists of 15 residues. CDR3 nucleotides: TGTGCCAGTAGTTACTCAGACAGGGGGACGGATGGCTACACCTTC. The encoded protein is CASSYSDRGTDGYTF.

V gene TRBV19 combines with J gene TRBJ1-2; TRBD1 aligns across 8 bases. With V trimmed by 2 bases and J by 6 bases, 5 bases remained unmatched. The length of the CDR3 is 14 residues. Germline values: CDR1 LNHDA, CDR2 SQIVND (reference sequence). CDR3 sequence reads: CASSIRQGANGYTF. The DNA of the CDR3 is TGTGCCAGTAGTATAAGGCAGGGGGCAAATGGCTACACCTTC.

This sequence joins TRBV30 and TRBJ1-4; D gene unclear. Germline CDR1 reads GTSNPN; CDR2 reads SVGIG (reference sequence). There are 14 residues in the CDR3. V was pared by 0 bases and J by 7 bases, with 12 bases between. The CDR3: CAWSVTGVGEKLFF. The CDR3 nucleotides read TGTGCCTGGAGTGTAACCGGTGTCGGTGAAAAACTGTTTTTT.

The V call is TRBV18, the J call TRBJ2-1; no clear D gene. The V end lost 5 bases, the J end lost 1 base, and 12 bases lay between the germline ends. CDR1 is KGHSH, CDR2 LQKENI, per germline. The CDR3 spans 15 residues. CDR3 in amino acids: CASSTEISSYNEQFF. The CDR3 DNA reads TGTGCCAGCTCAACGGAAATCAGTTCCTACAATGAGCAGTTCTTC.

This rearrangement joins TRBV6-5 to TRBJ2-2; 12 bases fit TRBD2. J was trimmed by 9 bases and V by 1 base; bases with no gene match: 3. Germline V gives CDR1 MNHEY, CDR2 SVGAGI. This CDR3 region has 15 residues. The CDR3 region has the DNA TGTGCCAGCAGTTACTTGGGACTAGCGGGCCGGGAGCTGTTTTTT. Its protein product is CASSYLGLAGRELFF.

The chain is built from TRBV19 and TRBJ2-7, with D perhaps TRBD1 or TRBD2 (5 bases each). This CDR3 is 16 amino acids long. V lost 4 bases, J lost 2 bases, and 18 bases lay in between. In germline, CDR1 is LNHDA, CDR2 SQIVND (reference sequence). CDR3 sequence: CASSTQGPPLPYEQYF. CDR3 sequence (DNA): TGTGCCAGTAGTACGCAGGGACCGCCACTACCCTACGAGCAGTACTTC.

The V and J genes are TRBV5-1 and TRBJ1-4; D call uncertain. The CDR3 spans 15 residues. CDR1 is SGHRS, CDR2 YFSETQ, per germline. Trimming shortened V by 4 bases and J by 0 bases, and 10 bases separated the two germline ends. The CDR3: CASSAEGATNEKLFF. For the CDR3, the DNA is TGCGCCAGCAGCGCCGAGGGTGCAACTAATGAAAAACTGTTTTTT.

This clone showed up just once. The V and J genes are TRBV5-1 and TRBJ2-1; perhaps TRBD1 as D (5 bases). The CDR3 has 15 amino acids. Germline V gene lookup returns CDR1 SGHRS and CDR2 YFSETQ. Trimming left V 0 bases short and J 6 bases short, with 13 bases between. The CDR3 loop is CASSLARAPSNEQFF. The CDR3 bases are TGCGCCAGCAGCTTGGCCAGGGCGCCATCCAATGAGCAGTTCTTC.

The chain employs TRBV2 and TRBJ2-3, with 7 bases matching TRBD1. This CDR3 spans 15 amino acids. From germline, CDR1 is SNHLY and CDR2 FYNNEI. V was clipped by 2 bases and J by 2 bases; unmatched bases: 4. CDR3 DNA: TGTGCCAGCAGTGAACGGGACAGTCACACAGATACGCAGTATTTT. As protein: CASSERDSHTDTQYF. Looking up the rest from reference TRBV2 and TRBJ2-3 gives the full variable domain: EPEVTQTPSHQVTQMGQEVILRCVPISNHLYFYWYRQILGQKVEFLVSFYNNEISEKSEIFDDQFSVERPDGSNFTLKIRSTKLEDSAMYFCASSERDSHTDTQYFGPGTRLTVL.

The chain combines TRBV7-2 with TRBJ2-5; TRBD1 matches at 8 bases. The CDR3 contains 13 residues. Germline assignment: CDR1 SGHTA and CDR2 FQGNSA. Unmatched junction bases numbered 4, after V lost 3 bases and J lost 7 bases. Here the CDR3 reads CASSFGRGRTQYF. CDR3 sequence (DNA): TGTGCCAGCAGCTTTGGCAGGGGGCGGACCCAGTACTTC. Variable domain in full (rest from reference TRBV7-2 and TRBJ2-5): GAGVSQSPSNKVTEKGKDVELRCDPISGHTALYWYRQSLGQGLEFLIYFQGNSAPDKSGLPSDRFSAERTGGSVSTLTIQRTQQEDSAVYLCASSFGRGRTQYFGPGTRLLVL.

This chain uses TRBV28 with TRBJ2-7; D remains unclear. Germline loops: CDR1 MDHEN, CDR2 SYDVKM. CDR3 length equals 15 residues. Trimming took 1 base from V and 7 from J, leaving 17 bases between them. The CDR3 DNA sequence: TGTGCCAGCAGTTTATCCGGCCAACTAACGTCTGAGCAGTACTTC. This gives the protein CASSLSGQLTSEQYF.

The chain links TRBV5-1 to TRBJ2-5; 8 bases are a match to TRBD2. The CDR3 is 13 amino acids. V gave up 5 bases and J gave up 1 base; unmatched junction bases: 1. Germline CDR1 is SGHRS and CDR2 is YFSETQ. Here the CDR3 DNA reads TGCGCCAGCAGTACTAGCGGCCAAGAGACCCAGTACTTC. It encodes CASSTSGQETQYF.

The CDR3 DNA reads TGTGCCATCAGTGAGTCATCCGGGGGGAATTCACCCCTCCACTTT. This translates into CAISESSGGNSPLHF. This sequence joins TRBV10-3 and TRBJ1-6; D is perhaps TRBD1 (5 bases). V was shortened by 0 bases and J by 7 bases, with 10 bases between the two germline ends. Germline lookup yields CDR1 ENHRY and CDR2 SYGVKD. The CDR3 consists of 15 residues.

The CDR3 region is CASRFGSQETQYF. CDR3 nucleotide sequence: TGCGCCAGCAGGTTCGGGAGCCAAGAGACCCAGTACTTC. The chain uses TRBV5-1 and TRBJ2-5, with a possible D match to TRBD2 (6 bases). Germline lookup yields CDR1 SGHRS and CDR2 YFSETQ. V was shortened by 5 bases and J by 1 base, with 9 bases between the two germline ends. This CDR3 contains 13 residues.

The CDR3 DNA reads as TGTGCCAGCAGCTTAGGCAGGGCTCCGACTGAAGCTTTCTTT. It codes for CASSLGRAPTEAFF. The V gene is TRBV7-2, the J gene TRBJ1-1; a weak D match, TRBD1 (5 bases). This CDR3 contains 14 residues. Trimming stripped 1 base from V and 5 bases from J, with 11 bases between. The germline gives CDR1 SGHTA, CDR2 FQGNSA.

This clone was picked up one time. The V call is TRBV11-2, the J call TRBJ2-5; D perhaps matches TRBD1 (7 bases). CDR1 and CDR2 from the germline V gene are SGHAT and FQNNGV. This CDR3 is 13 amino acids long. Trimming shortened V by 6 bases and J by 5 bases, and 13 bases separated the two germline ends. CDR3 in amino acids: CASRLQGRETQYF. The CDR3 nucleotides read TGTGCCAGCAGATTACAGGGGAGGGAGACCCAGTACTTC. The variable domain in full, with the rest retrieved from reference TRBV11-2 and TRBJ2-5, is EAGVAQSPRYKIIEKRQSVAFWCNPISGHATLYWYQQILGQGPKLLIQFQNNGVVDDSQLPKDRFSAERLKGVDSTLKIQPAKLEDSAVYLCASRLQGRETQYFGPGTRLLVL.

In the case of this clone: Additional DNA sequences in this sample encode the identical CDR3. The V and J genes are TRBV11-2 and TRBJ2-2; tentative D call: TRBD1 (6 bases). The V end was cut by 9 bases, the J end by 3 bases, with 11 bases between. CDR3 length equals 13 residues. Germline CDR1 reads SGHAT; CDR2 reads FQNNGV. CDR3 DNA sequence: TGTGCCAGTACCCCAGGGGACACCGGGGAGCTGTTTTTT. It is translated as CASTPGDTGELFF. The variable domain in full, with the rest retrieved from reference TRBV11-2 and TRBJ2-2, is EAGVAQSPRYKIIEKRQSVAFWCNPISGHATLYWYQQILGQGPKLLIQFQNNGVVDDSQLPKDRFSAERLKGVDSTLKIQPAKLEDSAVYLCASTPGDTGELFFGEGSRLTVL.

J is TRBJ1-2 and V is TRBV29-1; 8 nucleotides line up with TRBD1. This CDR3 is 15 amino acids long. The germline gives CDR1 SQVTM, CDR2 ANQGSEA. V dropped 4 bases and J dropped 3; count of bases not matched to a gene: 10. The CDR3: CSVGVWTGRYYGYTF. The CDR3, as DNA: TGCAGCGTTGGGGTTTGGACAGGGCGGTACTATGGCTACACCTTC.

The chain couples TRBV11-2 to TRBJ2-2; no clear D. Germline values: CDR1 SGHAT, CDR2 FQNNGV. Trimming shortened V by 4 bases and J by 7 bases, and 19 bases separated the two germline ends. The CDR3 contains 16 residues. CDR3 residues: CASSSFSAGPGGELFF. CDR3 DNA sequence: TGTGCCAGCAGCTCCTTTTCCGCCGGGCCGGGCGGGGAGCTGTTTTTT.

The sample holds one count of this clone. The chain carries TRBV5-4 and TRBJ1-2; D is undetermined. Between the trimmed V and J ends, which lost 1 base and 7 bases, there was a span of 11 bases. The V gene's germline CDR1 is SGHNT and CDR2 YYREEE (reference sequence). This CDR3 is built from 13 residues. CDR3 residues: CASSLNLQAGYTF. CDR3 sequence (DNA): TGTGCCAGCAGCTTGAATCTGCAAGCTGGCTACACCTTC.